The present entry profiles one T cell receptor (beta chain) with its context. The clone's antigen remains unknown. No much larger clone exists at a distance of one base, and base qualities are not known. Each collaborating institution followed its own protocols to collect whole blood in K2EDTA tubes. Collaborator samples were shipped for TCRbeta analysis as frozen whole blood, isolated PBMCs, or DNA extracted from either sample type. This entry is derived from a study of blood T cell repertoires in COVID-19 (dated by TCRdb to between 2020 and 2021). For the study in its entirety: Collaborator samples came from the United States, Italy and Spain and covered acute and convalescent phases of COVID-19. Sample metadata almost always included a de-identified subject ID, COVID-19 status, age in years and sex. Subjects who had been exposed to COVID-19, were actively infected with it, or had recovered from it provided the deeply sampled blood TCRbeta repertoires that made up the dataset. Where available, HLA class I and class II types were taken from metadata supplied by the sample provider and were not determined by assay-based typing. The material from the prospective study consisted of cDNA or gDNA derived from T cells, B-cell-depleted T cells, or PBMCs. The repertoires were released in a freely available public database meant as a resource for research on the immune response to SARS-CoV-2. The samples were drawn from the first 160 participants of the ongoing ImmuneRACE study and from 950 to 1,500 subjects provided by 6 global collaborators.

TCRbeta CDR3 regions were amplified from genomic DNA using the immunoSEQ Assay, a bias-controlled multiplex PCR. On the authors' methods: The number of nucleated cells in each sample was estimated from the amplification of reference gene primers within the assay. To quantify the absolute abundance of each unique TCRbeta CDR3 rearrangement, sequence reads were collapsed and filtered. For each sample, productive Simpson clonality was calculated as the square root of Simpson's diversity index across productive rearrangements. Entries here come from immuneACCESS through TCRdb and include only in-frame sequences with V and J called. Some clones fail to appear in such tables; in the studies checked, an unresolved V gene covers under half of the shortfall, and the cause of the remainder is unknown. For V, J and clone size, that table is used; D and trimming come from the DNA. A total of approximately 400,000 clones appear in this sample, 81% of them only once. Around 1.1% of the sample goes to the ten largest clones.

Study-wide findings and limitations: The quantity of clinical and demographic metadata differed by source and by participant and was supplied without curation.

The CDR3 spans 15 residues, from the cysteine through the phenylalanine. Only the CDR3 part of the read is kept: 45 bases, read in frame from the first base. Cut back by 2 bases and 2 bases, the V and J ends lie 7 bases apart. CDR1 and CDR2 (MGHRA, YSYEKL) derive from the germline V gene. The receptor comes from a human donor with acute or convalescent COVID-19. The donor label of this sample is uncertain. Sequenced input: peripheral blood. The chain is assembled from TRBV4-1 and TRBJ1-6, with the D segment identity uncertain. In nucleotide form, the sequence is TGCGCCAGCAGCCAAAGGAGGACCTATAATTCACCCCTCCACTTT. It codes for CASSQRRTYNSPLHF.